The 10 T cell receptor beta chains below all came from one sample that was sequenced in a study of a mutant IDH1 vaccine in newly diagnosed glioma (dated by TCRdb to 2020 to 2023). Read against the paper, the sample's time point label means: week 11, during vaccination. Every vaccine dose consisted of 300 ug of a 20-mer mutant IDH1 peptide in Montanide, administered subcutaneously together with topical imiquimod. The antigens for these receptors are not known. Library method: the immunoSEQ multiplex PCR assay. What TCRdb holds here is the immuneACCESS table cut down to in-frame rearrangements. Part of the clones is not present; checked against another copy, under half of the missing clones reflect an unresolved V gene, and the others are unexplained. Present in this sample are around 65,000 clones, 80% of which were seen just once. The top ten clonotypes cover approximately 6% of the sample. The sample here was PBMCs, taken from a glioma patient whose treatment included an IDH1 peptide vaccine. These receptor sequences come from a man in his fifties or sixties with glioma.

The rearrangement uses TRBV29-1 and TRBJ2-6; D perhaps matches TRBD1 (5 bases). V lost 6 bases, J lost 1 base, and 10 bases lay in between. The germline gives CDR1 SQVTM, CDR2 ANQGSEA. The CDR3 is made up of 14 amino acids. The CDR3 loop reads CSVSTGSGANVLTF. CDR3 bases: TGCAGCGTGAGTACAGGATCTGGGGCCAACGTCCTGACTTTC. The variable domain in full, completed from reference TRBV29-1 and TRBJ2-6, reads SAVISQKPSRDICQRGTSLTIQCQVDSQVTMMFWYRQQPGQSLTLIATANQGSEATYESGFVIDKFPISRPNLTFSTLTVSNMSPEDSSIYLCSVSTGSGANVLTFGAGSRLTVL.

The chain recombines TRBV6-1 with TRBJ2-1; D remains ambiguous. Germline assignment: CDR1 MNHNS and CDR2 SASEGT. The CDR3 sequence is 11 residues long. Trimming left V 7 bases short and J 10 bases short, with 11 bases between. The CDR3 nucleotides are TGTGCCAGCACCACGCCCGGGGAGCAGTTCTTC. Its protein is CASTTPGEQFF.

The V and J genes are TRBV7-9 and TRBJ1-4, with D uncertain. The CDR3 covers 14 residues. Germline-derived CDR1 and CDR2 are SEHNR and FQNEAQ (reference sequence). V lost 0 bases to trimming and J lost 7 bases, with 9 bases between them. CDR3 bases: TGTGCCAGCAGCTTAGCAAACCCTACTGAAAAACTGTTTTTT. As protein: CASSLANPTEKLFF.

The V gene is TRBV5-6, the J gene TRBJ2-6, with 11 positions matching TRBD2. The CDR3 spans 17 residues. J lost 0 bases, V lost 7 bases, and 6 bases had no gene match. Germline-derived CDR1 and CDR2 are SGHDT and YYEEEE. The CDR3 DNA is TGTGCCAGCTACCGACTAGCGGGATTCTCTGGGGCCAACGTCCTGACTTTC. It translates to CASYRLAGFSGANVLTF.

The V call is TRBV7-8, the J call TRBJ2-5, with D unresolved. The CDR3 totals 13 residues. Trimming pared 5 bases from V and 8 bases from J, leaving 15 bases between. Germline CDR1 and CDR2: SGHVS and FQNEAQ. CDR3 DNA sequence: TGTGCCAGCAGCAACGGACCGGAGATAACCCAGTACTTC. It specifies CASSNGPEITQYF.

The chain recombines TRBV4-2 with TRBJ2-7, with 7 bases matching TRBD1. Germline CDR1 is LGHNA and CDR2 is YNFKEQ. The CDR3 is 16 amino acids. V shed 0 bases, J shed 3 bases, and the junction held 8 bases outside the gene matches. The CDR3 region has the DNA TGTGCCAGCAGCCAAGAGGGGGCAGGGGGAAACTACGAGCAGTACTTC. Encoded protein: CASSQEGAGGNYEQYF.

This chain uses TRBV29-1 with TRBJ2-7; D unresolved. Germline loops: CDR1 SQVTM, CDR2 ANQGSEA. The CDR3 covers 11 residues. Trimming left V 6 bases short and J 3 bases short, with 9 bases between. CDR3 residues: CSVSVDYEQYF. CDR3 DNA sequence: TGCAGCGTCTCGGTGGACTACGAGCAGTACTTC.

In its sample, this clone ranks as medium-sized. This sequence joins TRBV6-4 and TRBJ2-2; 13 positions match TRBD2. The V gene's germline CDR1 is MRHNA and CDR2 SNTAGT. This CDR3 spans 16 amino acids. V gave up 5 bases and J gave up 7 bases; unmatched junction bases: 7. Written as DNA, the CDR3 is TGTGCCAGCAGTCCATCGGGACTAGCGGGAAGCGGGGAGCTGTTTTTT. Its protein is CASSPSGLAGSGELFF.

The gene calls are TRBV5-4 and TRBJ2-7; the D is unclear. Per germline, CDR1 SGHNT and CDR2 YYREEE (reference sequence). This CDR3 contains 12 residues. Trimming pared 0 bases from V and 5 bases from J, leaving 6 bases between. In nucleotides, the CDR3 is TGTGCCAGCAGCTTGGGGACCGACGAGCAGTACTTC. Encoded protein: CASSLGTDEQYF.

The gene calls are TRBV6-4 and TRBJ2-3, with 13 bases matching TRBD2. The CDR3 runs to 18 residues. Germline V gene lookup returns CDR1 MRHNA and CDR2 SNTAGT. V lost 6 bases to trimming and J lost 1 base; unmatched junction nucleotides: 10. The CDR3 coding sequence is TGTGCCAGCAGCGATCCGGGACTAGCGGGACGGCGCACAGATACGCAGTATTTT. This gives the protein CASSDPGLAGRRTDTQYF.